A single sample gave rise to the 20 T cell receptor beta chains below, sequenced in a study of blood T cell repertoires in COVID-19. The method was immunoSEQ multiplex PCR; TCRdb's version includes in-frame clones alone and lacks a portion of them. Altogether 140,000 or so clones are present, around 87% being singletons, with the ten largest covering approximately 40%. The specimen sequenced was peripheral blood. Receptors were obtained from a man in his fifties who had recovered from COVID-19.

The CDR3 nucleotides read TGTGCCAGCACCCAGGGCGCAACTAATGAAAAACTGTTTTTT. Protein product: CASTQGATNEKLFF. V gene TRBV19 combines with J gene TRBJ1-4, with a tentative D call TRBD1 (5 bases). This CDR3 has 14 amino acids. The germline V gene has CDR1 LNHDA and CDR2 SQIVND (reference sequence). V was shortened by 9 bases and J by 0 bases, with 11 bases between the two germline ends.

The chain has TRBV29-1 and TRBJ1-2; 8 bases map to TRBD1. The germline CDR1 and CDR2 sequences are SQVTM and ANQGSEA. Germline trimming cut 2 bases from V and 8 bases from J; bases unmatched to any gene: 13. The CDR3 spans 15 residues. CDR3 bases: TGCAGCGTTGAAATGGTCGGGACAGGTATTAGGGGCTACACCTTC. Its translation: CSVEMVGTGIRGYTF.

The chain uses TRBV30 and TRBJ2-7; D is perhaps TRBD1 (6 bases). Germline assignment: CDR1 GTSNPN and CDR2 SVGIG (reference sequence). The CDR3 consists of 14 residues. V lost 0 bases and J 0 bases, leaving 9 bases between the germline ends. CDR3 sequence reads: CAWSVGGYSYEQYF. The CDR3, as DNA: TGTGCCTGGAGTGTAGGGGGTTACTCCTACGAGCAGTACTTC.

The chain has TRBV27 and TRBJ2-3; maybe TRBD2 (6 bases). Trimming took 2 bases from V and 6 from J, leaving 6 bases between them. The germline gives CDR1 MNHEY, CDR2 SMNVEV (reference sequence). There are 12 residues in the CDR3. The DNA for the CDR3 is TGTGCCAGCAGTTTAGGGGGGGATACGCAGTATTTT. This encodes CASSLGGDTQYF.

This CDR3 reads CASSPGGTSGGQASTQYF. CDR3 bases: TGTGCCAGCAGCCCCGGGGGGACTAGCGGGGGCCAGGCGTCGACCCAGTACTTC. This sequence joins TRBV5-4 and TRBJ2-5; TRBD2 matches 14 bases. Germline V gives CDR1 SGHNT, CDR2 YYREEE (reference sequence). V lost 4 bases to trimming and J lost 7 bases; unmatched junction nucleotides: 15. CDR3 length equals 18 residues.

This clone occurred a few times. The chain employs TRBV2 and TRBJ1-5, with D possibly being TRBD1 (6 bases). Germline CDR1 reads SNHLY; CDR2 reads FYNNEI. Trimming left V 2 bases short and J 7 bases short, with 9 bases between. The CDR3 length is 13 residues. CDR3 sequence: CASSERQGQPQHF. In DNA form, the CDR3 reads TGTGCCAGCAGTGAAAGGCAGGGGCAGCCCCAGCATTTT.

The gene calls are TRBV3-1 (or the pseudogene TRBV3-2) and TRBJ2-2; 9 bases are a match to TRBD1. Losses at the gene ends were 1 base for V and 2 bases for J; bases not matched to a gene: 2. Germline V gene lookup returns CDR1 LGHDT and CDR2 YNNKEL (reference sequence). This CDR3 spans 16 amino acids. CDR3 sequence: CASSQVTGGNTGELFF. CDR3 sequence (DNA): TGTGCCAGCAGCCAAGTGACAGGGGGAAACACCGGGGAGCTGTTTTTT.

The gene calls are TRBV3-1 (or the pseudogene TRBV3-2) and TRBJ2-7; D might be TRBD2 (5 bases). The V and J ends lost 7 bases and 2 bases respectively, with 18 bases between them. CDR3 length equals 15 residues. CDR1 is LGHDT, CDR2 YNNKEL, per germline (reference sequence). CDR3 sequence: CASTPQPGNTYEQYF. The CDR3 nucleotides read TGTGCCAGCACCCCTCAGCCGGGAAACACCTACGAGCAGTACTTC.

The chain combines TRBV5-4 with TRBJ2-1; 7 bases fit TRBD2. CDR3 size: 16 residues. Germline CDR1 SGHNT, CDR2 YYREEE (reference sequence). The V gene end was trimmed by 6 bases and the J gene end by 3 bases; junction bases not matched to a gene: 12. CDR3 sequence reads: CASTARSGSNYNEQFF. CDR3 nucleotides: TGTGCCAGCACCGCCCGTAGCGGGTCGAACTACAATGAGCAGTTCTTC.

V and J are TRBV7-3 and TRBJ2-1, with D perhaps matching TRBD2 (6 bases). Germline CDR1 SGHTA, CDR2 FQGTGA. The CDR3 runs to 14 residues. The V end was cut by 5 bases, the J end by 8 bases, with 16 bases between. CDR3 region: CASSLDSGSYEQFF. Here the CDR3 DNA reads TGTGCCAGCAGCCTCGACTCCGGGAGCTATGAGCAGTTCTTC.

V usage is TRBV18 and J usage is TRBJ1-1; possible D gene TRBD1, 5 bases. Trimming pared 3 bases from V and 4 bases from J, leaving 12 bases between. Germline CDR1 KGHSH, CDR2 LQKENI. The CDR3 spans 14 residues. The CDR3 sequence: CASSPGGSATEAFF. The CDR3 DNA follows: TGTGCCAGCTCACCGGGGGGATCGGCCACTGAAGCTTTCTTT.

The chain has TRBV3-1 (or the pseudogene TRBV3-2) and TRBJ1-4, with 7 bases fitting TRBD1. V dropped 0 bases and J dropped 8; count of bases not matched to a gene: 15. The CDR3 extends over 18 amino acids. Looked up from germline, CDR1 is LGHDT and CDR2 is YNNKEL (reference sequence). CDR3: CASSQDPTGWGRGEKLFF. In DNA form, the CDR3 reads TGTGCCAGCAGCCAAGATCCGACAGGGTGGGGGAGAGGGGAAAAACTGTTTTTT.

The chain joins TRBV4-1 to TRBJ2-3, with TRBD2 matching 7 bases. The CDR3 runs 14 residues. V shed 4 bases and J 2 bases; nucleotides not matched to a gene: 3. Germline CDR1 and CDR2: MGHRA and YSYEKL. The CDR3 reads CASSLGTNTDTQYF. The CDR3 nucleotides read TGCGCCAGCAGCCTCGGGACTAACACAGATACGCAGTATTTT.

The genes are TRBV30 and TRBJ1-5; D may be TRBD1 (6 bases). V was cut by 5 bases and J by 2 bases, with 19 bases left in between. Germline CDR1 is GTSNPN and CDR2 is SVGIG (reference sequence). This CDR3 has 16 residues. CDR3 bases: TGTGCCTGGGCCCCGGGGGGGGGCATCGGCAATCAGCCCCAGCATTTT. This codes for CAWAPGGGIGNQPQHF.

This clone occurred a few times. This chain joins TRBV27 and TRBJ1-3, with a weak D call TRBD1 (6 bases). The CDR3 extends over 14 amino acids. V was clipped by 6 bases and J by 1 base, with 10 bases between them. In germline, CDR1 is MNHEY, CDR2 SMNVEV (reference sequence). CDR3 loop: CASSPTGSGNTIYF. The CDR3, as DNA: TGTGCCAGCAGCCCGACAGGTTCTGGAAACACCATATATTTT.

This clone was recorded only once. The rearrangement links TRBV2 to TRBJ1-1; D is possibly TRBD1 (6 bases). Trimming left V 6 bases short and J 3 bases short, with 11 bases between. The CDR3 covers 13 residues. Germline CDR1 and CDR2: SNHLY and FYNNEI. As DNA, the CDR3 is TGTGCCAGCAGCTCCCAGGGGTACACTGAAGCTTTCTTT. Protein sequence: CASSSQGYTEAFF.

The rearrangement links TRBV5-6 to TRBJ1-2; the match to TRBD1 covers 8 bases. The CDR3 extends over 15 amino acids. The junction had 6 bases not matched to a gene; V was cut back by 0 bases and J by 5 bases. Germline CDR1 reads SGHDT; CDR2 reads YYEEEE. This chain's CDR3 is CASSLAAGGEYGYTF. CDR3 coding DNA: TGTGCCAGCAGCTTGGCGGCAGGGGGCGAATATGGCTACACCTTC.

The chain carries TRBV19 and TRBJ2-1; the match to TRBD2 covers 12 bases. V was clipped by 3 bases and J by 4 bases; unmatched bases: 7. This CDR3 region has 17 residues. Looked up from germline, CDR1 is LNHDA and CDR2 is SQIVND (reference sequence). This CDR3 is CASSMASGGAGYNEQFF. The CDR3 DNA is TGTGCCAGTAGTATGGCTAGCGGGGGGGCTGGGTACAATGAGCAGTTCTTC.

This clone was recorded only once. This CDR3 is also generated by other DNA sequences in the sample. J is TRBJ1-2 and V is TRBV6-5, with 10 bases identical to TRBD1. The junction had 2 bases not matched to a gene; V was cut back by 0 bases and J by 4 bases. The CDR3 has 15 residues. Germline loops: CDR1 MNHEY, CDR2 SVGAGI. Here the CDR3 DNA reads TGTGCCAGCAGTTACTCGACAGGGGGCGGCTATGGCTACACCTTC. Protein product: CASSYSTGGGYGYTF.

The chain links TRBV10-3 to TRBJ1-1; TRBD1 matches 8 bases. CDR1 ENHRY and CDR2 SYGVKD come from the germline V gene. The CDR3 extends over 13 amino acids. J gave up 7 bases and V 5 bases, and 6 bases lay outside the gene matches. The CDR3 bases are TGTGCCATCAGTCCGGACAGGGACCGTGAAGCTTTCTTT. Amino acid sequence: CAISPDRDREAFF.